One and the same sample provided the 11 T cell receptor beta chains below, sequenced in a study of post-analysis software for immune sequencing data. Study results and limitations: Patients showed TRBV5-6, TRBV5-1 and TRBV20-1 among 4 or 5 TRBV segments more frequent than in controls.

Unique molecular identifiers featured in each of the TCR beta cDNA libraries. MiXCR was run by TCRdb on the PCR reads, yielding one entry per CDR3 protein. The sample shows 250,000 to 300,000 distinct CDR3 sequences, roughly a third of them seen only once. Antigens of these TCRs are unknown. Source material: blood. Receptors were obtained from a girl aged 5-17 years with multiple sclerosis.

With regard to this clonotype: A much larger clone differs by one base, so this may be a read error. The CDR3 protein is CGANRGNTEAFF. Here the CDR3 DNA reads TGCGGTGCTAATAGGGGGAACACTGAAGCTTTCTTT. The chain combines TRBV20-1 with TRBJ1-1, with TRBD1 as a possible D gene (5 bases). The germline V gene has CDR1 DFQATT and CDR2 SNEGSKA (reference sequence). The CDR3 extends over 12 amino acids.

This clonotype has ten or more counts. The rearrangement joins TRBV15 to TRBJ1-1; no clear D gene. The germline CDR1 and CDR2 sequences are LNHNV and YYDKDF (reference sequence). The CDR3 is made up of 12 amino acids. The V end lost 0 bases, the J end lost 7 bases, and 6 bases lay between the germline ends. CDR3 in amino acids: CATSRDPGEAFF. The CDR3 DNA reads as TGTGCCACCAGCAGAGATCCGGGTGAAGCTTTCTTT.

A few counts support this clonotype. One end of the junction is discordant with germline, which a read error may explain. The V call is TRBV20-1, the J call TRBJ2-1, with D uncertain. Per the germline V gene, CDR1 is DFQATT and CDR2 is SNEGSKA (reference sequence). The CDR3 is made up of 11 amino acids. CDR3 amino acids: CSASSYDEQFF. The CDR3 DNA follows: TGCAGTGCTAGCAGCTACGATGAGCAGTTCTTC.

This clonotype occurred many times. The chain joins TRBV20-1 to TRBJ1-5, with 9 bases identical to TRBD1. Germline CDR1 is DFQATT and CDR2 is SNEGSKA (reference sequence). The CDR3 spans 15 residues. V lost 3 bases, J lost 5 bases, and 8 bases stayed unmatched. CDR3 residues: CSASHGTGYDQPQHF. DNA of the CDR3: TGCAGTGCTAGCCACGGGACAGGGTATGATCAGCCCCAGCATTTT.

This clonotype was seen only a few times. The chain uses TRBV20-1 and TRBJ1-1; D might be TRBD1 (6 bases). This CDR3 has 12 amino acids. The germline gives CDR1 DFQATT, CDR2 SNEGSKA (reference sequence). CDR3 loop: CRGTGQSTEAFF. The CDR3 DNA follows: TGCAGGGGAACAGGGCAGAGCACTGAAGCTTTCTTT.

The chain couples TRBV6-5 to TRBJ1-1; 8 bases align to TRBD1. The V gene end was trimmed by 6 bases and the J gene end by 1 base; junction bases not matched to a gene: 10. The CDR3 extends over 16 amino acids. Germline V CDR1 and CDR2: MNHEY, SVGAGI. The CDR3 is CASSFHPGTGNTEAFF. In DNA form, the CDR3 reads TGTGCCAGCAGCTTCCACCCCGGGACAGGGAACACTGAAGCTTTCTTT.

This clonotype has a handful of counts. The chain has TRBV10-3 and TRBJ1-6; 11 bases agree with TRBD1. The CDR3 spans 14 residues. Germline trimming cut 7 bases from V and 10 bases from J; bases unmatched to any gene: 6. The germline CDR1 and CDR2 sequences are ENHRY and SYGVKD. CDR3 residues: CAINRTGGRSPLHF. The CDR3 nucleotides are TGTGCCATCAATCGGACAGGGGGCCGGTCACCCCTCCACTTT.

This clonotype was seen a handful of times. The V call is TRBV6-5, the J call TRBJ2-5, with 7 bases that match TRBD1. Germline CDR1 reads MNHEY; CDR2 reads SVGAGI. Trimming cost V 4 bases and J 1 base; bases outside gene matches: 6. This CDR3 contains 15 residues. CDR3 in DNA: TGTGCCAGCAGTTCCCAGACAGGGCCCCAAGAGACCCAGTACTTC. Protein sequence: CASSSQTGPQETQYF.

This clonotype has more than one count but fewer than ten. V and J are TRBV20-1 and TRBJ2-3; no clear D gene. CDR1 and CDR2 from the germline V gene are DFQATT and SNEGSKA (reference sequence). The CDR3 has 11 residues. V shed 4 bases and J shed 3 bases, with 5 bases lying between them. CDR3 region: CSATGTDTQYF. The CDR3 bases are TGCAGTGCTACTGGGACAGATACGCAGTATTTT.

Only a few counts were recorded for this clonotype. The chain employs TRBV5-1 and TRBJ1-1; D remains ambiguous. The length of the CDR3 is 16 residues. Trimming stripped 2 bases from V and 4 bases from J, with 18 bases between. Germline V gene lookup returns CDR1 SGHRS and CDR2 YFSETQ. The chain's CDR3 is CASSLHATELATEAFF. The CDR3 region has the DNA TGCGCCAGCAGCTTACACGCAACAGAACTAGCCACTGAAGCTTTCTTT. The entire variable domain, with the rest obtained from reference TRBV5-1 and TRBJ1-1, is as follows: KAGVTQTPRYLIKTRGQQVTLSCSPISGHRSVSWYQQTPGQGLQFLFEYFSETQRNKGNFPGRFSGRQFSNSRSEMNVSTLELGDSALYLCASSLHATELATEAFFGQGTRLTVV.

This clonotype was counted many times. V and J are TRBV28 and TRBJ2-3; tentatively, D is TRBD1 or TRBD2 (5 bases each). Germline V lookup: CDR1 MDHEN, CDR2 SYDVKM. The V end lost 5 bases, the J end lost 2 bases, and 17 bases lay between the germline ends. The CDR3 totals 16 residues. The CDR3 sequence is CASSPLSVGTTDTQYF. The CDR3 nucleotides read TGTGCCAGCAGTCCTCTATCCGTGGGGACCACAGATACGCAGTATTTT.